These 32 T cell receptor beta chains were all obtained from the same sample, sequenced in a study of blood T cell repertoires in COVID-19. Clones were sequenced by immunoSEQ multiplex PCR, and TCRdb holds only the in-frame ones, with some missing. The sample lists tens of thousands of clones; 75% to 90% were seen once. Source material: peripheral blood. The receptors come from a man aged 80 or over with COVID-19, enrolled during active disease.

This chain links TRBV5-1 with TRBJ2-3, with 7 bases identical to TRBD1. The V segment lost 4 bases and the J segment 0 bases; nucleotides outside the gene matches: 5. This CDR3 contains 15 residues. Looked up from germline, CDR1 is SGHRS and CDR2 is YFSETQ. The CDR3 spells CASSRTGDSTDTQYF. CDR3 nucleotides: TGCGCCAGCAGCCGGACAGGTGATAGCACAGATACGCAGTATTTT.

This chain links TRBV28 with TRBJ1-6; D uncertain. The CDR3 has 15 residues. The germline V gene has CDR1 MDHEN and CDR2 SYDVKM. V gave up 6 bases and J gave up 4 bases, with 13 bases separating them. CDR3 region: CASSPTRDYNSPLHF. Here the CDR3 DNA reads TGTGCCAGCAGCCCTACCCGGGATTATAATTCACCCCTCCACTTT.

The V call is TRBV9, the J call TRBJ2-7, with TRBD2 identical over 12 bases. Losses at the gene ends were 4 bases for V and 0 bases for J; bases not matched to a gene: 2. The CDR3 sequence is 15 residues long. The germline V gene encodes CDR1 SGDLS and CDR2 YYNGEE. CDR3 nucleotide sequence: TGTGCCAGCAGCCTAGCGGGGGGGCCCTCCTACGAGCAGTACTTC. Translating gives CASSLAGGPSYEQYF. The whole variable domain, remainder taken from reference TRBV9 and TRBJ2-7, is DSGVTQTPKHLITATGQRVTLRCSPRSGDLSVYWYQQSLDQGLQFLIQYYNGEERAKGNILERFSAQQFPDLHSELNLSSLELGDSALYFCASSLAGGPSYEQYFGPGTRLTVT.

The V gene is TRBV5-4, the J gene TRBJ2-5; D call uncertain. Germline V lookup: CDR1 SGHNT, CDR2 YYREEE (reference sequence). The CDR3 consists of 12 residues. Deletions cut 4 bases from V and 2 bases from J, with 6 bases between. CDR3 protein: CASSPSQETQYF. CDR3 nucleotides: TGTGCCAGCAGCCCCTCTCAAGAGACCCAGTACTTC.

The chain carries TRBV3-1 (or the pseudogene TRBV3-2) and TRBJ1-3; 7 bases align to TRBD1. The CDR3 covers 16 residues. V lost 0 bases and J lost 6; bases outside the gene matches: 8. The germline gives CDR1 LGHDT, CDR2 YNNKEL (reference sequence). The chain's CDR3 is CASSQDRMDRKNTIYF. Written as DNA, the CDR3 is TGTGCCAGCAGCCAAGATCGGATGGACAGGAAAAACACCATATATTTT.

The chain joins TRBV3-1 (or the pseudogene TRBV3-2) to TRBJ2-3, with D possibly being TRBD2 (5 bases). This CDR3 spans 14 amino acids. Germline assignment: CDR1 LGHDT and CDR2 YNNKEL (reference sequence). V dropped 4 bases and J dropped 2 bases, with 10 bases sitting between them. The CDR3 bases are TGTGCCAGCAGCCTTCGGGGTTTCACAGATACGCAGTATTTT. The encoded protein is CASSLRGFTDTQYF.

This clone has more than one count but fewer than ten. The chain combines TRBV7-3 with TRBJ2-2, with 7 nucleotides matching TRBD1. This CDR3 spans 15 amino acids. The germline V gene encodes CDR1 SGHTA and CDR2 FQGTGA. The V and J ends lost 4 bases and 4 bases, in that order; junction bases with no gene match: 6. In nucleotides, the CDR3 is TGTGCCAGCAGCTCAAATAGGGGGCGCACCGGGGAGCTGTTTTTT. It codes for CASSSNRGRTGELFF.

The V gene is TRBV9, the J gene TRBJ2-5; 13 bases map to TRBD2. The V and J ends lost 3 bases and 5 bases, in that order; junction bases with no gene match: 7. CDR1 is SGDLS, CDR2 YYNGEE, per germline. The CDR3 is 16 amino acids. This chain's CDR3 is CASSATSGGAWETQYF. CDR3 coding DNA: TGTGCCAGCAGCGCCACTAGCGGGGGGGCGTGGGAGACCCAGTACTTC.

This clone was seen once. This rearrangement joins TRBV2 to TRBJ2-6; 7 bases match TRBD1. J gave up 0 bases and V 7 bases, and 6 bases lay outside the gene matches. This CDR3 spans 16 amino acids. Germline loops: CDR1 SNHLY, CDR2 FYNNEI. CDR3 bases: TGTGCCAGCATGGTGGACAGGCTCTCTGGGGCCAACGTCCTGACTTTC. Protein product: CASMVDRLSGANVLTF. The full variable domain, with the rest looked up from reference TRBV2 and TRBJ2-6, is EPEVTQTPSHQVTQMGQEVILRCVPISNHLYFYWYRQILGQKVEFLVSFYNNEISEKSEIFDDQFSVERPDGSNFTLKIRSTKLEDSAMYFCASMVDRLSGANVLTFGAGSRLTVL.

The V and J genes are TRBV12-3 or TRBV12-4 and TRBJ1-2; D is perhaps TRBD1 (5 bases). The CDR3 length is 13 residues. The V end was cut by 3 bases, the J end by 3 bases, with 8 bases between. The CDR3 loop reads CASSLEGYYGYTF. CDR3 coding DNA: TGTGCCAGCAGTTTGGAGGGGTACTATGGCTACACCTTC.

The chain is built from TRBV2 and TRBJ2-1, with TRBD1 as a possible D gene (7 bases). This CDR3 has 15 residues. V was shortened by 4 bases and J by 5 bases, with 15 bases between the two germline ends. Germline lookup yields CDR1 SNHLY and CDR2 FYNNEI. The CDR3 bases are TGTGCCAGCAGTGGGGCGAGCAGGGGGGACAATGAGCAGTTCTTC. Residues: CASSGASRGDNEQFF.

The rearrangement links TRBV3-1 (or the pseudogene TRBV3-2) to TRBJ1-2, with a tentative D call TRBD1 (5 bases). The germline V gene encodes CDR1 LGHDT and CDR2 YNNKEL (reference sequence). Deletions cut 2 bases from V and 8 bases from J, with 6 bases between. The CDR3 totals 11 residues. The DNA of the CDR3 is TGTGCCAGCAGCCAACGGGGGGGCTACACCTTC. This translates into CASSQRGGYTF.

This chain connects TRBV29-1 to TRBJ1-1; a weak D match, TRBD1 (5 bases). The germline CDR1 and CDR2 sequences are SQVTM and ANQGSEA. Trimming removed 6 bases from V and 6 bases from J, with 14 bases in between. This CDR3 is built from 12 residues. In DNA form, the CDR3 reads TGCAGCGTCAAACAGGATTTTCCTGAAGCTTTCTTT. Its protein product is CSVKQDFPEAFF.

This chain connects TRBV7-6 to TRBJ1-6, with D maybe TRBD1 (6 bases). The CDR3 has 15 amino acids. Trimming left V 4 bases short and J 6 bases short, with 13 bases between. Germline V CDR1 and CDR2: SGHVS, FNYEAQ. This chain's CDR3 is CASSSGQRINSPLHF. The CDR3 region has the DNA TGTGCCAGCAGCTCCGGACAGAGAATTAATTCACCCCTCCACTTT.

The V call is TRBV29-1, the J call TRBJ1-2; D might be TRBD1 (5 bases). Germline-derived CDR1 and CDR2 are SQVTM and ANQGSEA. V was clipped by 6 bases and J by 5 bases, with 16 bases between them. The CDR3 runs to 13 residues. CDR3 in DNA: TGCAGCGTCACGGTGGAGGGGCTATATGGCTACACCTTC. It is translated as CSVTVEGLYGYTF. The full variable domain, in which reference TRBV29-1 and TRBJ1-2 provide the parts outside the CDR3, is SAVISQKPSRDICQRGTSLTIQCQVDSQVTMMFWYRQQPGQSLTLIATANQGSEATYESGFVIDKFPISRPNLTFSTLTVSNMSPEDSSIYLCSVTVEGLYGYTFGSGTRLTVV.

In nucleotides, the CDR3 is TGTGCCAGCAGCCCGCTGCGGGGGTTCGGCTACACCTTC. It codes for CASSPLRGFGYTF. The chain is built from TRBV3-1 (or the pseudogene TRBV3-2) and TRBJ1-2; possible D gene TRBD1, 5 bases. Trimming removed 4 bases from V and 8 bases from J, with 14 bases in between. The CDR3 length is 13 residues. Germline V gene data show CDR1 as LGHDT and CDR2 as YNNKEL (reference sequence).

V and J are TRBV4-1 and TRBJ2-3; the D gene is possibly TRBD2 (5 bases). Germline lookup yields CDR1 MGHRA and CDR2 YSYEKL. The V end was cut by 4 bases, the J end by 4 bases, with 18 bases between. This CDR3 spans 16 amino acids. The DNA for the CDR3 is TGCGCCAGCAGCCTCAAGACCAGAGCGAGGGCAGATACGCAGTATTTT. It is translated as CASSLKTRARADTQYF.

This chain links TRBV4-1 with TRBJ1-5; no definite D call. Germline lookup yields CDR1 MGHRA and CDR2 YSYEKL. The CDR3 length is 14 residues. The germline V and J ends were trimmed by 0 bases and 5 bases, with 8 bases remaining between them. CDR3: CASSQDHLDQPQHF. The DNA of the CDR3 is TGCGCCAGCAGCCAAGATCACTTGGATCAGCCCCAGCATTTT.

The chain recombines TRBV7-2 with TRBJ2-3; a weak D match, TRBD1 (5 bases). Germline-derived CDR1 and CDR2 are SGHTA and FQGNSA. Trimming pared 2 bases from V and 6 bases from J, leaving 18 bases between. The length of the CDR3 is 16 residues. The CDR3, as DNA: TGTGCCAGCAGCTTAATGGCAGGGAACCTCCGGGATACGCAGTATTTT. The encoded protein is CASSLMAGNLRDTQYF.

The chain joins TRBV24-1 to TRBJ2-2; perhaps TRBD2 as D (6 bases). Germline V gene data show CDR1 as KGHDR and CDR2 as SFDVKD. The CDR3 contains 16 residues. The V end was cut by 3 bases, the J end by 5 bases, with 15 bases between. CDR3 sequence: CATSDPGARGTGELFF. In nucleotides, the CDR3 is TGTGCCACCAGTGATCCAGGAGCTCGGGGGACCGGGGAGCTGTTTTTT.

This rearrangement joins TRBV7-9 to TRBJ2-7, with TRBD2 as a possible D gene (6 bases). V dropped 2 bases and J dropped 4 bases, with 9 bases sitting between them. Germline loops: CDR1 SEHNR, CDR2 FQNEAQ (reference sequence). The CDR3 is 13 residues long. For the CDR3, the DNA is TGTGCCAGCAGCTTAATCGCGGGGTACGAGCAGTACTTC. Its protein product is CASSLIAGYEQYF.

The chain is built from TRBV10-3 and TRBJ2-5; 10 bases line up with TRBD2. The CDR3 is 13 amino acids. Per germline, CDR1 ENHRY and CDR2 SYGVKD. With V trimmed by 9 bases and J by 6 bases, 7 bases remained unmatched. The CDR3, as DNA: TGTGCCATAGGGCTAGCGGGGGCGCAGACCCAGTACTTC. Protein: CAIGLAGAQTQYF.

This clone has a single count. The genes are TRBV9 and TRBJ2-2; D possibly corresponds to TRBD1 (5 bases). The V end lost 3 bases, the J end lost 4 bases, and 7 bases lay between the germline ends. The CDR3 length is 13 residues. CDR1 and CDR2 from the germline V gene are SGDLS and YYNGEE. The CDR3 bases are TGTGCCAGCAGCGCAGGGTTCACCGGGGAGCTGTTTTTT. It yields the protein CASSAGFTGELFF.

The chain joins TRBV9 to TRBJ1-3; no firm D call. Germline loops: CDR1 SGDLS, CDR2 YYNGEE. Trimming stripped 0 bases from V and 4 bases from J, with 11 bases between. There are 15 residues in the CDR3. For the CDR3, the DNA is TGTGCCAGCAGCGTAGCCGGTAACTTGGGAAACACCATATATTTT. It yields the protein CASSVAGNLGNTIYF.

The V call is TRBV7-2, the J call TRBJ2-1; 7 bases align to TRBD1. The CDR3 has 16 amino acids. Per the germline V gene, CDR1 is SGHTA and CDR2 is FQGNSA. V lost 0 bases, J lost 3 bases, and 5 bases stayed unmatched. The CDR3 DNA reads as TGTGCCAGCAGCTTAGCGGTCAGGGGGTACTACAATGAGCAGTTCTTC. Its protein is CASSLAVRGYYNEQFF.

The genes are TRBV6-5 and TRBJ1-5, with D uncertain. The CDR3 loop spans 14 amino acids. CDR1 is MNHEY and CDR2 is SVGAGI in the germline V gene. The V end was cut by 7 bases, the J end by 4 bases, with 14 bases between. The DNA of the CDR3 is TGTGCCAGCATCTACGGAGCTTGTAATCAGCCCCAGCATTTT. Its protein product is CASIYGACNQPQHF.

The CDR3 spells CASREGGPGELFF. The CDR3 DNA follows: TGCGCCAGCCGAGAAGGGGGCCCCGGGGAGCTGTTTTTT. V usage is TRBV5-1 and J usage is TRBJ2-2; 7 nucleotides agree with TRBD1. The V and J ends lost 7 bases and 6 bases, in that order; junction bases with no gene match: 6. CDR3 length: 13 amino acids. Per germline, CDR1 SGHRS and CDR2 YFSETQ.

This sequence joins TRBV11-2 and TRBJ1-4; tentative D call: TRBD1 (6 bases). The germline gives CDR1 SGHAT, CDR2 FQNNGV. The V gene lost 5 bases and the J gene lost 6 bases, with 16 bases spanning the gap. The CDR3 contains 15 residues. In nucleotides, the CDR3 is TGTGCCAGCAGCCTACGAAGGGGGAGGGATGAAAAACTGTTTTTT. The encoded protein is CASSLRRGRDEKLFF.

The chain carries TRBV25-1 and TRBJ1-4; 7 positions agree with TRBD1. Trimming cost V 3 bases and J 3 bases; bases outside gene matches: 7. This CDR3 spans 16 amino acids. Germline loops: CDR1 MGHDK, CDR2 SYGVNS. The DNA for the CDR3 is TGTGCCAGCAGTGACCCAAACAGGGGAGCTAATGAAAAACTGTTTTTT. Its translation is CASSDPNRGANEKLFF. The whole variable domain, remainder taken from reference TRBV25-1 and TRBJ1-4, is EADIYQTPRYLVIGTGKKITLECSQTMGHDKMYWYQQDPGMELHLIHYSYGVNSTEKGDLSSESTVSRIRTEHFPLTLESARPSHTSQYLCASSDPNRGANEKLFFGSGTQLSVL.

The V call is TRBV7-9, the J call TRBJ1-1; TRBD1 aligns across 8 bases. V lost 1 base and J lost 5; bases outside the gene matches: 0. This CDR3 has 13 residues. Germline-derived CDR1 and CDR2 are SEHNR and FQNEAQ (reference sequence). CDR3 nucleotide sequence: TGTGCCAGCAGCTTAGACAGGGGGACTGAAGCTTTCTTT. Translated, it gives CASSLDRGTEAFF.

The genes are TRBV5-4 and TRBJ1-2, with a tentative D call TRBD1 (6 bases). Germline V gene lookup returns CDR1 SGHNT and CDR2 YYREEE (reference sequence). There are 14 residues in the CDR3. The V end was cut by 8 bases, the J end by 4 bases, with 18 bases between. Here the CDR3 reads CASGNREGFYGYTF. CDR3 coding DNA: TGTGCCAGTGGAAACAGGGAGGGTTTCTATGGCTACACCTTC.

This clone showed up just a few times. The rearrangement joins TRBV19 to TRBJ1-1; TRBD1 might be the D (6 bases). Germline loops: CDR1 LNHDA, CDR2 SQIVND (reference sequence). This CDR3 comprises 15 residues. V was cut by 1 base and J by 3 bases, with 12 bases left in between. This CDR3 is CASSIVGGLYTEAFF. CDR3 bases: TGTGCCAGTAGTATAGTAGGGGGTTTATACACTGAAGCTTTCTTT.